This TCR beta chain was documented in a study of blood T cells in healthy people across ages. Broader study findings: A roughly linear fall in TCR beta diversity per million T cells was seen with increasing age.

V was cut by 3 bases and J by 2 bases, with 17 bases left in between. CDR1 is GTSNPN, CDR2 SVGIG, per germline (reference sequence). This CDR3 has 16 amino acids. Every participating donor contributed 8 to 10 milliliters of peripheral blood through a draw. Notes on this clonotype: Its matching antigen is unknown.

The authors ran a second PCR of roughly 7 to 11 cycles using a sample-barcoded 5' primer and a J-beta primer mix. From the 5' RACE reads, TCRdb called clonotypes with MiXCR, one entry per CDR3 protein. This table holds some 750,000 distinct CDR3 sequences, approximately 22% found once. Source material: blood. This sequence originates from a man aged 65-85 years in good health. The chain combines TRBV30 with TRBJ2-1; D may be TRBD1 or TRBD2 (5 bases each). CDR3 sequence reads: CAWSGTATLTYNEQFF. The DNA for the CDR3 is TGTGCCTGGAGCGGGACGGCAACTCTCACCTACAATGAGCAGTTCTTC.